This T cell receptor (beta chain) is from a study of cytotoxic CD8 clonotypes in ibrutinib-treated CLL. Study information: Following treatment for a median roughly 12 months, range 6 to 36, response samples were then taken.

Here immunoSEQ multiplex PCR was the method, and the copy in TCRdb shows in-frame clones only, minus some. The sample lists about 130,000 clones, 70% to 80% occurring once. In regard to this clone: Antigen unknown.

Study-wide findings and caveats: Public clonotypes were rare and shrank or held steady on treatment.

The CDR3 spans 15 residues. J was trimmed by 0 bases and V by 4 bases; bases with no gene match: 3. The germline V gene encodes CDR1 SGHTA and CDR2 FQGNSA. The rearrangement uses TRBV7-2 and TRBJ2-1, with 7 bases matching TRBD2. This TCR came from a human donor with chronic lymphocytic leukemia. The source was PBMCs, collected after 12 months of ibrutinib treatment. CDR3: CASSYLADSYNEQFF. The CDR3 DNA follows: TGTGCCAGCAGCTACCTAGCGGACTCCTACAATGAGCAGTTCTTC.